This T cell receptor beta chain was captured in a study of T cells in localized non-small cell lung cancer. Assay: immunoSEQ multiplex PCR; the TCRdb copy retains only in-frame clones and omits some. Here the sample spans tens of thousands of clones, roughly 80% being singletons. CDR1 is SGHRS, CDR2 YFSETQ, per germline. The CDR3 contains 15 residues. Trimming removed 4 bases from V and 0 bases from J, with 11 bases in between. The rearrangement joins TRBV5-1 to TRBJ2-1, with TRBD2 as a possible D gene (6 bases). Sequenced material: peripheral blood, taken before any cancer treatment. The receptor comes from a male donor at least 60 years old with stage II squamous cell lung carcinoma. CDR3 nucleotides: TGCGCCAGCAGCCCGTCGGAGGGCTCCTACAATGAGCAGTTCTTC. It codes for CASSPSEGSYNEQFF.